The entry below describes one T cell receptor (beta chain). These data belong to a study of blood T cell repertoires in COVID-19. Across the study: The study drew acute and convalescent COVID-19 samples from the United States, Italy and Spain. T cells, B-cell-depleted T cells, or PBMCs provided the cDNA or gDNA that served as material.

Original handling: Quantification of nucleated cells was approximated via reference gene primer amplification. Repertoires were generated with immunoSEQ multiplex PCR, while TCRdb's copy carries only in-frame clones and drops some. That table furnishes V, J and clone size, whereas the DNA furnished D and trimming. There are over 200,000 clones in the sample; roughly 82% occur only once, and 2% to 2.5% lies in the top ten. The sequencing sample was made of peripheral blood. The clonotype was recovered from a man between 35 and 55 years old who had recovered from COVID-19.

In nucleotides, the CDR3 is TGTGCCAGCAGTTTATCACCGCGGGCAGATGAAGCTTTCTTT. Translating gives CASSLSPRADEAFF. The rearrangement links TRBV27 to TRBJ1-1; D is ambiguous. V lost 0 bases to trimming and J lost 7 bases, with 12 bases between them. The CDR3 extends over 14 amino acids. CDR1 and CDR2 (germline): MNHEY, SMNVEV (reference sequence).